This TCR beta chain was sequenced during a study of blood T cell repertoires in COVID-19. CDR3 length equals 16 residues. Per the germline V gene, CDR1 is WSHSY and CDR2 is SAAADI. With 2 bases removed from V and 6 bases from J, the gap between germline ends came to 16 bases. Authors' analysis steps: Reference gene primer amplification in the assay estimated nucleated cell counts. Produced via immunoSEQ multiplex PCR; TCRdb's table is partial and in-frame only. V and J calls and clone size are those listed in that table; D and trimming were worked out from the DNA. Among 90,000 to 150,000 clones listed, less than 90% were seen once.

The receptor was derived from a man aged 80 or over with acute or convalescent COVID-19. The V call is TRBV10-2, the J call TRBJ2-2; unclear D gene. Sequenced input: peripheral blood. Written as DNA, the CDR3 is TGCGCCAGCAGTGAGCTAGGCCCCCGGTCTGCCGGGGAGCTGTTTTTT. Translated, it gives CASSELGPRSAGELFF.